The clone carrying this T cell receptor beta chain has a count of ten or more. This entry belongs to a study of T-cell reconstitution after alpha-beta-depleted transplantation in children. The TCRbeta library incorporated unique molecular identifiers. TCRdb fed the PCR reads into MiXCR, producing one record per CDR3 protein. Of 420,000 or so distinct CDR3 sequences listed, around 9.9% are singletons. Source: PBMCs from the stem cell graft donor, taken from the stem cell graft. The TCR sequence derives from a human donor who donated a stem cell graft to a child with acute myeloid leukemia.

CDR3 sequence: CASSLLTVSEPYNEQFF. CDR3 in DNA: TGCGCCAGCAGCTTACTGACCGTCTCAGAACCCTACAATGAGCAGTTCTTC. The rearrangement uses TRBV5-1 and TRBJ2-1; D gene unclear. Trimming stripped 2 bases from V and 2 bases from J, with 17 bases between. The CDR3 runs to 17 residues. The germline CDR1 and CDR2 sequences are SGHRS and YFSETQ.